A single sample is the source of the 30 T cell receptor beta chains below, sequenced in a study of blood T cell repertoires in COVID-19. The method was immunoSEQ multiplex PCR; TCRdb's version includes in-frame clones alone and lacks a portion of them. This sample has about 110,000 clones, with around 83% found just once. Sequenced material: peripheral blood. These receptors originate from a man aged 70-80 years with acute or convalescent COVID-19.

V and J are TRBV7-2 and TRBJ1-4, with 9 nucleotides matching TRBD1. The V gene end was trimmed by 4 bases and the J gene end by 7 bases; junction bases not matched to a gene: 10. The CDR3 runs to 16 residues. Germline CDR1 reads SGHTA; CDR2 reads FQGNSA. The CDR3 sequence is CASSSQPGQGGEKLFF. CDR3 nucleotides: TGTGCCAGCAGCTCCCAGCCGGGACAGGGAGGTGAAAAACTGTTTTTT.

The genes are TRBV6-5 and TRBJ2-6; D is perhaps TRBD2 (5 bases). Deletions cut 7 bases from V and 2 bases from J, with 12 bases between. This CDR3 contains 15 residues. The V gene's germline CDR1 is MNHEY and CDR2 SVGAGI. The CDR3 DNA reads as TGTGCCAGCACCCCTGAGGGAACTGGGGCCAACGTCCTGACTTTC. The encoded protein is CASTPEGTGANVLTF.

The J gene is TRBJ1-1, the V gene TRBV2, with D possibly TRBD1 on 6 matching bases. Trimming took off 4 bases at V and 2 bases at J, with 11 bases between the two ends. The CDR3 totals 14 residues. The germline gives CDR1 SNHLY, CDR2 FYNNEI. DNA for the CDR3: TGTGCCAGCAGTGTACAGGGAGAAAACACTGAAGCTTTCTTT. Protein product: CASSVQGENTEAFF.

This clone came up once. In nucleotides, the CDR3 is TGTGCCAGCAGCCACGGAGGGGCCGGAAAGACCCAGTACTTC. Protein product: CASSHGGAGKTQYF. This sequence joins TRBV7-2 and TRBJ2-5; tentative D call: TRBD2 (6 bases). V dropped 5 bases and J dropped 6 bases, with 16 bases sitting between them. The CDR3 covers 14 residues. Germline values: CDR1 SGHTA, CDR2 FQGNSA.

For this clone: This sample includes further DNA sequences coding for the same CDR3. This chain uses TRBV18 with TRBJ2-5; D is perhaps TRBD1 (6 bases). This CDR3 is built from 14 residues. Germline V CDR1 and CDR2: KGHSH, LQKENI. With 1 base removed from V and 2 bases from J, the gap between germline ends came to 8 bases. Here the CDR3 DNA reads TGTGCCAGCTCACCACTACAGGGTCAAGAGACCCAGTACTTC. This codes for CASSPLQGQETQYF. The whole variable domain, remainder taken from reference TRBV18 and TRBJ2-5, is NAGVMQNPRHLVRRRGQEARLRCSPMKGHSHVYWYRQLPEEGLKFMVYLQKENIIDESGMPKERFSAEFPKEGPSILRIQQVVRGDSAAYFCASSPLQGQETQYFGPGTRLLVL.

In this sample, this clone turned up a few times. The chain has TRBV10-3 and TRBJ2-3, with a weak D call TRBD2 (6 bases). CDR3 size: 17 residues. The ends were cut back, 3 bases at V and 0 bases at J, with 16 bases in the middle. CDR1 is ENHRY and CDR2 is SYGVKD in the germline V gene. CDR3 region: CAISEGLAETSTDTQYF. The CDR3 nucleotides are TGTGCCATCAGTGAAGGGTTAGCGGAGACTAGCACAGATACGCAGTATTTT.

The chain links TRBV29-1 to TRBJ1-2; unclear D gene. Germline V gives CDR1 SQVTM, CDR2 ANQGSEA. This CDR3 is 13 amino acids long. V lost 0 bases and J 1 base, leaving 6 bases between the germline ends. CDR3 residues: CSVEDPINYGYTF. CDR3 in DNA: TGCAGCGTTGAAGATCCCATTAACTATGGCTACACCTTC. Full variable domain (rest looked up from reference TRBV29-1 and TRBJ1-2): SAVISQKPSRDICQRGTSLTIQCQVDSQVTMMFWYRQQPGQSLTLIATANQGSEATYESGFVIDKFPISRPNLTFSTLTVSNMSPEDSSIYLCSVEDPINYGYTFGSGTRLTVV.

This clone was seen only once. The chain joins TRBV19 to TRBJ2-1, with D possibly TRBD1 on 6 matching bases. The ends were cut back, 3 bases at V and 6 bases at J, with 15 bases in the middle. The CDR3 contains 15 residues. Germline CDR1 reads LNHDA; CDR2 reads SQIVND (reference sequence). DNA of the CDR3: TGTGCCAGTAGTATTAGGGGGACACAGGGCAATGAGCAGTTCTTC. This encodes CASSIRGTQGNEQFF.

The chain carries TRBV6-1 and TRBJ1-5, with D maybe TRBD1 (5 bases). Trimming stripped 1 base from V and 2 bases from J, with 9 bases between. CDR1 is MNHNS and CDR2 is SASEGT in the germline V gene. There are 15 residues in the CDR3. CDR3 nucleotide sequence: TGTGCCAGCAGTGAAGTCGGCAGGGGCAATCAGCCCCAGCATTTT. It codes for CASSEVGRGNQPQHF.

V usage is TRBV27 and J usage is TRBJ1-2; TRBD1 matches 7 bases. V was pared by 6 bases and J by 5 bases, with 9 bases of the junction left unmatched. In germline, CDR1 is MNHEY, CDR2 SMNVEV (reference sequence). This CDR3 spans 14 amino acids. The chain's CDR3 is CASSQTGIGYGYTF. DNA for the CDR3: TGTGCCAGCAGCCAGACAGGGATCGGATATGGCTACACCTTC.

The chain uses TRBV6-5 and TRBJ1-1; possible D gene TRBD1, 6 bases. The V gene lost 3 bases and the J gene lost 5 bases, with 10 bases spanning the gap. The V gene's germline CDR1 is MNHEY and CDR2 SVGAGI. The CDR3 has 13 amino acids. Here the CDR3 DNA reads TGTGCCAGCAGTTATCCTCAGGGGACTGAAGCTTTCTTT. Translating it yields CASSYPQGTEAFF.

V gene TRBV5-6 combines with J gene TRBJ2-7; possibly TRBD1 for D (6 bases). This CDR3 contains 13 residues. Per germline, CDR1 SGHDT and CDR2 YYEEEE. Trimming took off 0 bases at V and 2 bases at J, with 6 bases between the two ends. The chain's CDR3 is CASSLDRAYEQYF. In nucleotides, the CDR3 is TGTGCCAGCAGCTTGGACAGGGCCTACGAGCAGTACTTC.

The genes are TRBV18 and TRBJ2-2; D may be TRBD2 (7 bases). V lost 4 bases, J lost 2 bases, and 17 bases lay in between. The CDR3 is 17 amino acids. The germline V gene has CDR1 KGHSH and CDR2 LQKENI. CDR3 coding DNA: TGTGCCAGCTCACAGGACTTTGGCGGGGGCAACACCGGGGAGCTGTTTTTT. Translation gives CASSQDFGGGNTGELFF.

The V gene is TRBV5-1, the J gene TRBJ1-2; 9 nucleotides align to TRBD1. Germline V gives CDR1 SGHRS, CDR2 YFSETQ. This CDR3 region has 14 residues. The V gene end was trimmed by 2 bases and the J gene end by 4 bases; junction bases not matched to a gene: 3. The CDR3 spells CASSFTGGGYGYTF. The CDR3 bases are TGCGCCAGCAGCTTTACAGGGGGCGGCTATGGCTACACCTTC.

The chain combines TRBV5-4 with TRBJ2-1; TRBD2 matches 12 bases. The CDR3 extends over 16 amino acids. Trimming removed 1 base from V and 5 bases from J; junction bases left unmatched: 4. Per germline, CDR1 SGHNT and CDR2 YYREEE (reference sequence). Here the CDR3 reads CASSLPGLAGNNEQFF. CDR3 in DNA: TGTGCCAGCAGCTTGCCCGGACTAGCGGGGAACAATGAGCAGTTCTTC. Supplemented by reference TRBV5-4 and TRBJ2-1, the full variable domain reads ETGVTQSPTHLIKTRGQQVTLRCSSQSGHNTVSWYQQALGQGPQFIFQYYREEENGRGNFPPRFSGLQFPNYSSELNVNALELDDSALYLCASSLPGLAGNNEQFFGPGTRLTVL.

CDR3 region: CASSPRDFTDTQYF. CDR3 bases: TGTGCCAGCTCACCGAGGGACTTCACAGATACGCAGTATTTT. The gene calls are TRBV18 and TRBJ2-3, with a tentative D call TRBD2 (6 bases). This CDR3 spans 14 amino acids. V lost 3 bases, J lost 2 bases, and 9 bases lay in between. Germline-derived CDR1 and CDR2 are KGHSH and LQKENI.

The chain has TRBV18 and TRBJ2-3, with 14 bases aligning to TRBD2. Germline V gives CDR1 KGHSH, CDR2 LQKENI. V lost 4 bases to trimming and J lost 1 base; unmatched junction nucleotides: 4. The CDR3 has 17 residues. The CDR3 region has the DNA TGTGCCAGCTCACGGACTAGCGGGGGGATTGGCACAGATACGCAGTATTTT. As protein: CASSRTSGGIGTDTQYF.

The chain joins TRBV9 to TRBJ2-2; possibly TRBD1 for D (5 bases). The CDR3 totals 14 residues. V was clipped by 4 bases and J by 7 bases, with 14 bases between them. The germline V gene encodes CDR1 SGDLS and CDR2 YYNGEE. CDR3 sequence (DNA): TGTGCCAGCAGCTCGCGTGGGGCTGTCGGGGAGCTGTTTTTT. This codes for CASSSRGAVGELFF. Complete variable domain (other parts from reference TRBV9 and TRBJ2-2): DSGVTQTPKHLITATGQRVTLRCSPRSGDLSVYWYQQSLDQGLQFLIQYYNGEERAKGNILERFSAQQFPDLHSELNLSSLELGDSALYFCASSSRGAVGELFFGEGSRLTVL.

The genes are TRBV5-1 and TRBJ2-7; 7 bases fit TRBD1. Germline V gene data show CDR1 as SGHRS and CDR2 as YFSETQ. V lost 4 bases, J lost 4 bases, and 5 bases stayed unmatched. The CDR3 contains 13 residues. CDR3 loop: CASSPQGEYEQYF. In DNA form, the CDR3 reads TGCGCCAGCAGCCCCCAGGGGGAGTACGAGCAGTACTTC.

A word on this clone: Other DNA sequences in the same sample also yield this CDR3. The V and J genes are TRBV4-1 and TRBJ2-3; D is ambiguous. Deletions cut 0 bases from V and 5 bases from J, with 6 bases between. Germline lookup yields CDR1 MGHRA and CDR2 YSYEKL. The CDR3 length is 13 residues. DNA for the CDR3: TGCGCCAGCAGCCAAGATCCCCAAGATACGCAGTATTTT. The encoded protein is CASSQDPQDTQYF.

The chain links TRBV28 to TRBJ1-5; D is undetermined. Germline-derived CDR1 and CDR2 are MDHEN and SYDVKM. The CDR3 sequence is 14 residues long. V shed 7 bases and J shed 2 bases, with 12 bases lying between them. The CDR3 protein is CASIHGTGNQPQHF. CDR3 nucleotide sequence: TGTGCCAGCATCCACGGCACAGGCAATCAGCCCCAGCATTTT.

The V and J genes are TRBV7-9 and TRBJ1-2, with 8 positions matching TRBD1. CDR3 size: 15 residues. The germline gives CDR1 SEHNR, CDR2 FQNEAQ (reference sequence). The J segment lost 4 bases and the V segment lost 5 bases, leaving 9 bases of the junction unmatched. DNA of the CDR3: TGTGCCAGCAGCGAAGGAACAGGGGGTATCTATGGCTACACCTTC. It yields the protein CASSEGTGGIYGYTF.

This clone was counted a few times. The V gene is TRBV12-5, the J gene TRBJ1-5, with D tentatively TRBD1 (6 bases). CDR3 length: 15 residues. The V end lost 1 base, the J end lost 4 bases, and 11 bases lay between the germline ends. Germline V CDR1 and CDR2: LGHNT, FRNRAP. This chain's CDR3 is CASGLDLQGNQPQHF. In DNA, the CDR3 is TGTGCTAGTGGTTTGGACCTACAGGGTAATCAGCCCCAGCATTTT.

The rearrangement uses TRBV15 and TRBJ1-2; D unresolved. Germline CDR1 is LNHNV and CDR2 is YYDKDF (reference sequence). CDR3 length: 14 residues. V gave up 3 bases and J gave up 4 bases, with 12 bases separating them. The CDR3 region has the DNA TGTGCCACCAGCAGCCCCCACACAAGCTATGGCTACACCTTC. It is translated as CATSSPHTSYGYTF.

The V and J genes are TRBV11-3 and TRBJ1-4; D is uncertain. CDR3 size: 14 residues. Looked up from germline, CDR1 is SGHNT and CDR2 is YENEEA. With 1 base removed from V and 2 bases from J, the gap between germline ends came to 5 bases. CDR3 bases: TGTGCCAGCAGCTTAGGAGGGACTAATGAAAAACTGTTTTTT. It specifies CASSLGGTNEKLFF.

The rearrangement joins TRBV5-1 to TRBJ1-1; weak D call: TRBD1 (5 bases). Trimming left V 4 bases short and J 0 bases short, with 10 bases between. Germline CDR1 SGHRS, CDR2 YFSETQ. The CDR3 spans 14 residues. The CDR3 sequence: CASSEGALNTEAFF. CDR3 coding DNA: TGCGCCAGCAGCGAAGGGGCCTTGAACACTGAAGCTTTCTTT.

This clone was found many times. In nucleotides, the CDR3 is TGCGCCAGCAGCTTGGATGGCCGGGACACCGGGGAGCTGTTTTTT. It encodes CASSLDGRDTGELFF. This rearrangement joins TRBV5-1 to TRBJ2-2; no clear D. The CDR3 covers 15 residues. V lost 0 bases and J 3 bases, leaving 9 bases between the germline ends. Germline CDR1 SGHRS, CDR2 YFSETQ. Full variable domain (remainder filled in from reference TRBV5-1 and TRBJ2-2): KAGVTQTPRYLIKTRGQQVTLSCSPISGHRSVSWYQQTPGQGLQFLFEYFSETQRNKGNFPGRFSGRQFSNSRSEMNVSTLELGDSALYLCASSLDGRDTGELFFGEGSRLTVL.

This clone was detected a few times. The V and J genes are TRBV29-1 and TRBJ1-1, with D possibly matching TRBD1 (6 bases). The V end was cut by 3 bases, the J end by 4 bases, with 21 bases between. Germline V lookup: CDR1 SQVTM, CDR2 ANQGSEA. The CDR3 contains 16 residues. The CDR3 here is CSVEGAGRLPGTEAFF. The CDR3 coding sequence is TGCAGCGTTGAGGGGGCAGGGCGCCTCCCGGGCACTGAAGCTTTCTTT.

The J gene is TRBJ1-6, the V gene TRBV4-1; 8 positions match TRBD1. V was clipped by 2 bases and J by 5 bases; unmatched bases: 5. The germline CDR1 and CDR2 sequences are MGHRA and YSYEKL. This CDR3 is built from 16 residues. In DNA form, the CDR3 reads TGCGCCAGCAGCCAATCCGTGGACAGGGATAATTCACCCCTCCACTTT. Residues: CASSQSVDRDNSPLHF.

This sequence joins TRBV19 and TRBJ1-1, with 7 bases that match TRBD1. The CDR3 sequence is 15 residues long. CDR1 is LNHDA, CDR2 SQIVND, per germline (reference sequence). With 4 bases clipped from V and 4 bases from J, the junction kept 9 bases outside the gene matches. In DNA, the CDR3 is TGTGCCAGTAGTACCCTCGACAGGGCGGGCACTGAAGCTTTCTTT. Protein sequence: CASSTLDRAGTEAFF.